The sequence of this T cell receptor (beta chain) was determined in a study of graft-versus-host responses after intestinal transplantation. The V segment lost 2 bases and the J segment 5 bases; nucleotides outside the gene matches: 2. This CDR3 is built from 13 residues. CDR1 and CDR2 (germline): MNHNY, SVGAGI (reference sequence). Profiled with immunoSEQ multiplex PCR; TCRdb holds only in-frame clones, not every one. The repertoire holds tens of thousands of clones, with less than 85% as singletons. As concerns this clone: Its target is unknown.

The source is a human donor who was the organ donor for an intestinal transplant. The J gene is TRBJ2-5, the V gene TRBV6-6; TRBD1 agrees at 7 bases. Here the sequenced sample was unstimulated CD4+ T cells sorted from spleen or lymph node cells, taken before transplant. The CDR3 spells CASSYRGLETQYF. CDR3 bases: TGTGCCAGCAGTTACAGGGGGCTGGAGACCCAGTACTTC.